The 7 T cell receptor beta chains below all came from one sample that was sequenced in a study of T cells after yellow fever vaccination. TCRdb redid the calling of the 5' RACE reads with MiXCR, one entry per CDR3 protein. The table lists about 350,000 distinct CDR3 sequences, approximately 8% of them singletons. The sample was PBMCs, taken about 41 days after the first yellow fever vaccination. The receptors shown here come from a man between 18 and 29 years old who received the YFV17D yellow fever vaccine.

The CDR3 loop reads CSAVTMNTGELFF. CDR3 DNA: TGCAGTGCTGTGACCATGAACACCGGGGAGCTGTTTTTT. V and J are TRBV20-1 and TRBJ2-2; D not certain. In germline, CDR1 is DFQATT, CDR2 SNEGSKA (reference sequence). V lost 5 bases and J lost 1, with 8 bases in between. The CDR3 extends over 13 amino acids.

This clonotype showed up many times. The rearrangement uses TRBV6-2 or TRBV6-3 and TRBJ2-2, with no clear D. The CDR3 is made up of 13 amino acids. Trimming stripped 6 bases from V and 2 bases from J, with 7 bases between. Germline V gene data show CDR1 as MNHEY and CDR2 as SVGEGT. CDR3 in amino acids: CASRAQNTGELFF. The DNA for the CDR3 is TGTGCCAGCAGAGCCCAAAACACCGGGGAGCTGTTTTTT.

This clonotype was counted many times. This chain joins TRBV29-1 and TRBJ1-2; D perhaps matches TRBD1 (5 bases). The CDR3 is made up of 13 amino acids. CDR1 and CDR2 (germline): SQVTM, ANQGSEA. Trimming cost V 5 bases and J 0 bases, with 10 bases left between them. CDR3 DNA: TGCAGCGTTTGGGACGCGACTAACTATGGCTACACCTTC. This sequence encodes CSVWDATNYGYTF.

This clonotype has only a few counts. The chain is built from TRBV29-1 and TRBJ1-5; 8 bases line up with TRBD1. With V trimmed by 7 bases and J by 2 bases, 7 bases remained unmatched. The CDR3 has 14 amino acids. Germline V CDR1 and CDR2: SQVTM, ANQGSEA. CDR3: CSAATGDGNQPQHF. The CDR3 DNA reads TGCAGCGCCGCGACAGGGGATGGCAATCAGCCCCAGCATTTT.

This clonotype appeared a few times. The V call is TRBV20-1, the J call TRBJ2-7; 10 bases are a match to TRBD1. The J segment lost 1 base and the V segment lost 5 bases, leaving 8 bases of the junction unmatched. The CDR3 covers 15 residues. From germline, CDR1 is DFQATT and CDR2 SNEGSKA (reference sequence). The CDR3 sequence is CSAPVRTGGSYEQYF. In DNA, the CDR3 is TGCAGTGCTCCAGTTAGGACAGGGGGATCCTACGAGCAGTACTTC.

This clonotype was seen more than once but under ten times. The chain combines TRBV28 with TRBJ2-1, with TRBD2 matching 10 bases. The CDR3 runs 18 residues. V lost 6 bases, J lost 0 bases, and 11 bases stayed unmatched. Germline CDR1 reads MDHEN; CDR2 reads SYDVKM. The CDR3 nucleotides are TGTGCCAGCAGCTACCGTAGCGGGGGGACCAACTCCTACAATGAGCAGTTCTTC. The encoded protein is CASSYRSGGTNSYNEQFF.

There are a few counts of this clonotype. This chain connects TRBV10-3 to TRBJ2-5; TRBD1 agrees at 7 bases. V gave up 9 bases and J gave up 3 bases; unmatched junction bases: 4. The V gene's germline CDR1 is ENHRY and CDR2 SYGVKD. This CDR3 contains 12 residues. This CDR3 is CAIGQDEETQYF. The DNA for the CDR3 is TGTGCCATAGGACAGGATGAAGAGACCCAGTACTTC.